This section outlines one T cell receptor (beta chain) sequence together with its context. Its specificity is not known. This sample stems from a study of cytomegalovirus exposure and HLA in healthy donors. Overall study results and limits: Later, an analysis showed that TCR beta chains associated with HLA were more clonally expanded than others that were equally common. When analyzed later, the rates of TCR association showed variation by HLA locus, with DRB1 the most and HLA-C the fewest.

The PCR had 60 Vbeta and 13 Jbeta primers. Authors' methods: The count from a later analysis was some 81 million unique TCR beta chains, approximately 9.9 million of them shared. This table comes from immunoSEQ multiplex PCR, and its TCRdb copy is limited to in-frame clones, with some not included. The V and J calls and clone size are taken from that table; D and trimming were inferred from the DNA. Of about 150,000 clones listed, around 82% are singletons. V was clipped by 7 bases and J by 7 bases, with 13 bases between them. CDR1 MNHEY and CDR2 SVGAGI come from the germline V gene. The CDR3 is 12 amino acids.

This sequence was found in a woman aged 45-60 years in good health and CMV-seropositive. The chain carries TRBV6-5 and TRBJ1-2; D is unresolved. Sequencing was performed on PBMCs. CDR3 sequence: CASIGVSGGYTF. The CDR3 bases are TGTGCCAGCATTGGGGTGAGCGGTGGCTACACCTTC.